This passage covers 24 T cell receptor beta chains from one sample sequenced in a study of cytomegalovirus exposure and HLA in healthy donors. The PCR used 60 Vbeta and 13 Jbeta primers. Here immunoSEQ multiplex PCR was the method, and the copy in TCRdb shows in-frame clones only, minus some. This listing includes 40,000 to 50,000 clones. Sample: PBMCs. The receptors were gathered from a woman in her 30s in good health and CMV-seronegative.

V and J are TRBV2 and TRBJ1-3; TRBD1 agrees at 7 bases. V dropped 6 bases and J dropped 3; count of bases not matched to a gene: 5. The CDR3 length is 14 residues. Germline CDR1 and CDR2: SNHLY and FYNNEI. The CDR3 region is CASSLQGDGNTIYF. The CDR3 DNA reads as TGTGCCAGCAGCCTGCAGGGGGATGGAAACACCATATATTTT.

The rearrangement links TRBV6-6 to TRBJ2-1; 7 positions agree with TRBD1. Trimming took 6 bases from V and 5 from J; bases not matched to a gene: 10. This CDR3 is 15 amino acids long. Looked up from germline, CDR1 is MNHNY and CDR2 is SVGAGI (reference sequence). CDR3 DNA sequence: TGTGCCAGCAGACCACAGACAGGGTATGACAATGAGCAGTTCTTC. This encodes CASRPQTGYDNEQFF.

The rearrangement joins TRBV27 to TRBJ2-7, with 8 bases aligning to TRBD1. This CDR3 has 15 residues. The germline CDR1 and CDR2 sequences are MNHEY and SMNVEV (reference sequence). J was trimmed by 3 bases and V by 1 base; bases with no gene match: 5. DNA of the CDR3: TGTGCCAGCAGTTTATATCAGGGGGCAAGCTACGAGCAGTACTTC. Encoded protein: CASSLYQGASYEQYF.

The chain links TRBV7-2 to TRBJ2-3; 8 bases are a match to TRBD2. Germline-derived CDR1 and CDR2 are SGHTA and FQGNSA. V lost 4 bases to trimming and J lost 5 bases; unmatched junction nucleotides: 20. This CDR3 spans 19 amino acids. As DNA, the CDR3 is TGTGCCAGCAGCTCGTCGGGTGGGCGCGGGGCGGGAGGTATAGATACGCAGTATTTT. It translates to CASSSSGGRGAGGIDTQYF.

The CDR3 sequence: CASSSDRGTDTQYF. In DNA, the CDR3 is TGTGCCAGCAGCTCGGACAGGGGGACAGATACGCAGTATTTT. The V gene is TRBV13, the J gene TRBJ2-3, with TRBD1 identical over 10 bases. CDR3 length: 14 amino acids. Trimming at V came to 4 bases and at J to 3 bases, leaving 1 base not matched to a gene. Per the germline V gene, CDR1 is PRHDT and CDR2 is FYEKMQ (reference sequence). Variable domain in full (rest from reference TRBV13 and TRBJ2-3): AAGVIQSPRHLIKEKRETATLKCYPIPRHDTVYWYQQGPGQDPQFLISFYEKMQSDKGSIPDRFSAQQFSDYHSELNMSSLELGDSALYFCASSSDRGTDTQYFGPGTRLTVL.

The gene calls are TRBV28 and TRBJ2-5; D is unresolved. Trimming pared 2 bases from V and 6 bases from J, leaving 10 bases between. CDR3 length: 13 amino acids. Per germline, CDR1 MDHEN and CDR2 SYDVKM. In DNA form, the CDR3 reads TGTGCCAGCAGTTTAATCCCCGTTCAGACCCAGTACTTC. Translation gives CASSLIPVQTQYF.

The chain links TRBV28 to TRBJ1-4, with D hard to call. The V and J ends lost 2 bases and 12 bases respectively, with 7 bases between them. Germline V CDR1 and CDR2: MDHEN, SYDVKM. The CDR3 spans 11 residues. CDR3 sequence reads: CASSLDGELFF. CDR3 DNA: TGTGCCAGCAGTTTAGACGGAGAACTGTTTTTT.

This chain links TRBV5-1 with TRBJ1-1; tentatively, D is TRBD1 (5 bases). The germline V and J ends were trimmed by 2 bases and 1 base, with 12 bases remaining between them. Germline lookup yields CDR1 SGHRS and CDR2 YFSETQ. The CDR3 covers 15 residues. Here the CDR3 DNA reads TGCGCCAGCAGCTTCCGTTTGGGGGGGAACACTGAAGCTTTCTTT. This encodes CASSFRLGGNTEAFF.

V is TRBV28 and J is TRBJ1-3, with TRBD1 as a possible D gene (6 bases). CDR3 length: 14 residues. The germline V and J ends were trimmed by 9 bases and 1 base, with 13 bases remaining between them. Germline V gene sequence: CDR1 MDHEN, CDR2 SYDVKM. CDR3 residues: CASQGGGSGNTIYF. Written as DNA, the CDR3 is TGTGCCAGTCAAGGGGGTGGTTCTGGAAACACCATATATTTT.

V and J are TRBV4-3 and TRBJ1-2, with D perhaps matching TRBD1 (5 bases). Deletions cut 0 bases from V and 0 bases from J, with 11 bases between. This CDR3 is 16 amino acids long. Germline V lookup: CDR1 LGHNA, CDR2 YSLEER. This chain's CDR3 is CASSQEGPLSNYGYTF. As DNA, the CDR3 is TGCGCCAGCAGCCAAGAGGGGCCCCTCTCTAACTATGGCTACACCTTC.

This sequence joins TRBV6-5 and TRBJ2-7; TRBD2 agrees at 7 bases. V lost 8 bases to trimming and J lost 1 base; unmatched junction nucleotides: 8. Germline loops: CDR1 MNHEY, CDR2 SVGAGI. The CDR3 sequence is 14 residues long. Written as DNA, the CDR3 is TGTGCCAGCGGGGTAACGGGGGGATCCTACGAGCAGTACTTC. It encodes CASGVTGGSYEQYF.

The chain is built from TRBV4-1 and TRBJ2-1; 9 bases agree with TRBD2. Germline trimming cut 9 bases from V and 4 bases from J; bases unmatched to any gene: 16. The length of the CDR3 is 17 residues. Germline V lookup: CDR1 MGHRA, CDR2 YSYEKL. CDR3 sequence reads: CASKKSWLAGPYNEQFF. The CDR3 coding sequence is TGCGCCAGTAAAAAGTCGTGGCTAGCGGGACCATACAATGAGCAGTTCTTC.

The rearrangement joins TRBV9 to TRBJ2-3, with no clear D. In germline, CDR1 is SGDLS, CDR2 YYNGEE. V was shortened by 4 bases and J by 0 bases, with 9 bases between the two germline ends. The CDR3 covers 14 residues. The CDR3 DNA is TGTGCCAGCAGCTCCCGTATAAGCACAGATACGCAGTATTTT. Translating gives CASSSRISTDTQYF.

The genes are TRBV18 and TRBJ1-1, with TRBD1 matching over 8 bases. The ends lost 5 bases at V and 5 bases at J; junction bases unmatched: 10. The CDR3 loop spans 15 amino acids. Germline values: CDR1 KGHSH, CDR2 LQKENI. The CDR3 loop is CASSIKPGGNTEAFF. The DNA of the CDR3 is TGTGCCAGCTCAATAAAACCAGGGGGCAATACTGAAGCTTTCTTT.

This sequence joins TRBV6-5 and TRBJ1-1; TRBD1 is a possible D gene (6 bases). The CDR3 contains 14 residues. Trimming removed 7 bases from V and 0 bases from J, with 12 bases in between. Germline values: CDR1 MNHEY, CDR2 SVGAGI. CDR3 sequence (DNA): TGTGCCAGCACCCCGGGGGGCATGAACACTGAAGCTTTCTTT. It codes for CASTPGGMNTEAFF.

The CDR3 DNA reads as TGCGCCAGCAGCCCGTTTCAGGGGAGAGCGGTGCCTTCCTACGAGCAGTACTTC. Translation: CASSPFQGRAVPSYEQYF. The chain couples TRBV4-1 to TRBJ2-7, with TRBD1 as a possible D gene (6 bases). V lost 4 bases and J 1 base, leaving 23 bases between the germline ends. CDR1 is MGHRA, CDR2 YSYEKL, per germline. CDR3 length equals 18 residues.

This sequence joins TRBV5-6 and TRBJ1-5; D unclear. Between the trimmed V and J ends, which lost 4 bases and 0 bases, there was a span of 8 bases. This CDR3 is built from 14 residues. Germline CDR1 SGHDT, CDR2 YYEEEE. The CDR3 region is CASSAGLSNQPQHF. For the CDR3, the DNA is TGTGCCAGCAGCGCCGGACTTAGCAATCAGCCCCAGCATTTT.

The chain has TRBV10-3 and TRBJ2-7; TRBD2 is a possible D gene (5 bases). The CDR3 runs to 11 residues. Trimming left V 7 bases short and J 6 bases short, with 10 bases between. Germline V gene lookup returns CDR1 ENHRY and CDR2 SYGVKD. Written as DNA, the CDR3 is TGTGCCATCATGGCCGGGGTCGAGCAGTACTTC. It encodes CAIMAGVEQYF.

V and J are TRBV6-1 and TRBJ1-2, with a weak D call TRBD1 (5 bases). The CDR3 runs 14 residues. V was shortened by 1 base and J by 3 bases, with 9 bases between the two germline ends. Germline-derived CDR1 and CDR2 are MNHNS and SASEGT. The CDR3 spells CASSEVIGDYGYTF. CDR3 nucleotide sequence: TGTGCCAGCAGTGAAGTTATAGGGGACTATGGCTACACCTTC.

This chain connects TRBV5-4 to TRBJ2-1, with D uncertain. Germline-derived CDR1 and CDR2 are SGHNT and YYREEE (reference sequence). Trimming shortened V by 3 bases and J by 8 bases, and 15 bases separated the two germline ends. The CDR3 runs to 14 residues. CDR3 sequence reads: CASSSGARSDEQFF. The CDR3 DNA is TGTGCCAGCAGCTCCGGAGCGCGTTCGGATGAGCAGTTCTTC.

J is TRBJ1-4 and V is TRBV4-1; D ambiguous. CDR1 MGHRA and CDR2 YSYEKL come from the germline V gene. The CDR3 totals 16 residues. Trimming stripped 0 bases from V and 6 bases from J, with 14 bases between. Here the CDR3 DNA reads TGCGCCAGCAGCCAAGATTTCGGGAGAGAGTATGAAAAACTGTTTTTT. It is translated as CASSQDFGREYEKLFF.

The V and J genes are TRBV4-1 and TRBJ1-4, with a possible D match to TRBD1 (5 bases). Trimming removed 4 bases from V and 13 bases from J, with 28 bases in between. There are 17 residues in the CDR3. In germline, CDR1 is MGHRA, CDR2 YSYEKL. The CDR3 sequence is CASSLGSPGRSNGGLFF. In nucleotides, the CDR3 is TGCGCCAGCAGCCTCGGGAGTCCGGGACGGTCTAATGGCGGACTGTTTTTT.

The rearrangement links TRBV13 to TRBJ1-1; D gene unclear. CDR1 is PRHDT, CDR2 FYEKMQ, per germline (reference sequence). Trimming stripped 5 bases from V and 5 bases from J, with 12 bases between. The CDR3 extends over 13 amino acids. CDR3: CASSLGTGTEAFF. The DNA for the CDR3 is TGTGCCAGCAGCCTGGGAACGGGGACTGAAGCTTTCTTT.

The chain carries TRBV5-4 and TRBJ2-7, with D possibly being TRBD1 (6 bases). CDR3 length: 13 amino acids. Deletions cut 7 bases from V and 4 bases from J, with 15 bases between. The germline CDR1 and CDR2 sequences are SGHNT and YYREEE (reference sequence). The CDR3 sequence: CASQVTGSYEQYF. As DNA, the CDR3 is TGTGCCAGCCAAGTAACAGGGTCGTACGAGCAGTACTTC.